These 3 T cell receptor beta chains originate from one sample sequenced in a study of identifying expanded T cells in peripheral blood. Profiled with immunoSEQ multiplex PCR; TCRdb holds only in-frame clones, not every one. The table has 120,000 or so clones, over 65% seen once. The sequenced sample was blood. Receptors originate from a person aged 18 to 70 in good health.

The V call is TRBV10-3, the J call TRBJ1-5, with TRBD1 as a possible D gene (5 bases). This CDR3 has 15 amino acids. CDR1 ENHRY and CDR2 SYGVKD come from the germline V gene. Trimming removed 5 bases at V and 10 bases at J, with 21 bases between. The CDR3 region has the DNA TGTGCCATCAGTCCCACGGGGCTCTCCTCCTACCCCCAGCATTTT. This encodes CAISPTGLSSYPQHF.

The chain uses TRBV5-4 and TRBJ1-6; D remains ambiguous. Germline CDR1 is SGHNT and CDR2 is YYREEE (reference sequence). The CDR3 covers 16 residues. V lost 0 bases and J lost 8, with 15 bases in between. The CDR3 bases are TGTGCCAGCAGCTTGGATGGCGGTCGGTGGGATTCACCCCTCCACTTT. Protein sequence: CASSLDGGRWDSPLHF.

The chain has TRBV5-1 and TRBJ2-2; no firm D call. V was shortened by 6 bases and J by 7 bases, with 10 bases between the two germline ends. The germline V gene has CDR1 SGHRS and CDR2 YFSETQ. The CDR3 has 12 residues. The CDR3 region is CASNGLSGELFF. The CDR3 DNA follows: TGCGCCAGCAACGGCCTCAGCGGGGAGCTGTTTTTT.